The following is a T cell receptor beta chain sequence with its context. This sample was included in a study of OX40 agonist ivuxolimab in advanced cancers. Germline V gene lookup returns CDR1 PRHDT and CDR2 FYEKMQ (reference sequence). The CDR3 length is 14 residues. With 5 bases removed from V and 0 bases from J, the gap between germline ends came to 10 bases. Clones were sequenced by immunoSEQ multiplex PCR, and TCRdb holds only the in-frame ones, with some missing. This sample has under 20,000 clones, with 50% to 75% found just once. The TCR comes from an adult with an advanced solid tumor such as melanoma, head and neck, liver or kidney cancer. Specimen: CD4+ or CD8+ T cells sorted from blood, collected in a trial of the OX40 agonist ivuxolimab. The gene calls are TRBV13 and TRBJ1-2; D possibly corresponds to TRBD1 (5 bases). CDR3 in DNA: TGTGCCAGCAGCCCCGGGGGGTCTAACTATGGCTACACCTTC. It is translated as CASSPGGSNYGYTF.